Listed here are 2 T cell receptor beta chains from one sample, sequenced in a study of blood T cell repertoires in COVID-19. Using immunoSEQ multiplex PCR, the repertoire was profiled, and TCRdb retains in-frame clones only, with some absent. The data show approximately 260,000 clones, with roughly 83% seen just once and about 4.3% held by the top ten. The sample taken for sequencing was peripheral blood. The receptors derive from a man in his 60s who had recovered from COVID-19.

This clone was detected only once. This chain connects TRBV12-3 or TRBV12-4 to TRBJ2-5; D possibly corresponds to TRBD1 (5 bases). The CDR3 extends over 13 amino acids. The V and J ends lost 1 base and 2 bases respectively, with 5 bases between them. CDR3 DNA: TGTGCCAGCAGTTTAGGACAGCAAGAGACCCAGTACTTC. Protein sequence: CASSLGQQETQYF.

The chain combines TRBV3-1 (or the pseudogene TRBV3-2) with TRBJ2-3; 10 bases are a match to TRBD2. The length of the CDR3 is 15 residues. J lost 4 bases, V lost 4 bases, and 5 bases had no gene match. Germline V gives CDR1 LGHDT, CDR2 YNNKEL (reference sequence). Here the CDR3 DNA reads TGTGCCAGCAGCCTGGGGACTAGCGTCGCAGATACGCAGTATTTT. This sequence encodes CASSLGTSVADTQYF.